This T cell receptor beta chain was sequenced for a study of CD8 T cells in Susac syndrome. Germline V gives CDR1 DFQATT, CDR2 SNEGSKA (reference sequence). This CDR3 spans 12 amino acids. The V end lost 5 bases, the J end lost 2 bases, and 10 bases lay between the germline ends. CD8+ and CD4+ T cells from blood underwent TCR beta sequencing, which was carried out in a high-throughput format. Random hexamers were used to reverse transcribe roughly 0.45 to 1 ug of RNA. TCRdb reprocessed the immunoSEQ multiplex PCR reads via MiXCR and lists one record per CDR3 protein. Among roughly 300,000 distinct CDR3 sequences listed, about 88% were seen once.

The rearrangement joins TRBV20-1 to TRBJ2-7, with TRBD2 as a possible D gene (5 bases). The clonotype originates from a human donor with multiple sclerosis. Sample: CD8+ T cells from PBMCs. In nucleotides, the CDR3 is TGCAGTGCTCAAAGCGGACCCTACGAGCAGTACTTC. Its translation: CSAQSGPYEQYF.